The entry that follows covers one T cell receptor beta chain sequence. Its antigen is as yet unknown. This entry is derived from a study of cytomegalovirus exposure and HLA in healthy donors. CDR3 size: 16 residues. Trimming took 2 bases from V and 9 from J, leaving 17 bases between them. CDR1 MGHRA and CDR2 YSYEKL come from the germline V gene. Study-level points and caveats: Owing to their indistinguishability, certain V segments, notably TRBV6-2 and TRBV6-3, were excluded. A later analysis linked a missense variant in DCLRE1C to the trimming of TCR beta V and J genes. Common viral pathogens seemed to be connected with several of the most significant clusters, according to a later analysis.

PCR was performed using 60 Vbeta and 13 Jbeta primers. As handled by the study authors: Approximately 80 million unique TCR beta chains, some 9.9 million of them shared, were counted by a later analysis. Sequenced by immunoSEQ multiplex PCR; TCRdb stores in-frame clones only, minus some. The V and J calls and the clone size are those of that table, but D and trimming were determined from the DNA. The sample comprises 100,000 to 150,000 clones, approximately 80% of which are singletons, and approximately 10% rests with the top ten. The TCR sequence derives from a young man in good health and CMV-seropositive. V usage is TRBV4-1 and J usage is TRBJ2-6, with D possibly matching TRBD2 (6 bases). The material sequenced was PBMCs. CDR3 region: CASSQPLGGYINVLTF. The CDR3 DNA reads as TGCGCCAGCAGCCAACCCCTTGGGGGGTATATCAACGTCCTGACTTTC.